This note documents a single T cell receptor beta chain sequence. The data originate from a study of blood T cell repertoires in COVID-19. Study at large: COVID-19 samples from acute and convalescent phases originated in the United States, Italy and Spain.

The CDR3 spans 13 residues. Germline V lookup: CDR1 MNHEY, CDR2 SVGAGI. Trimming removed 5 bases from V and 5 bases from J, with 10 bases in between. Measured with immunoSEQ multiplex PCR; TCRdb has only the in-frame clones, and not every one. The table lists about 300,000 clones, roughly nine tenths of them singletons. The genes are TRBV6-5 and TRBJ1-3; D is possibly TRBD1 (5 bases). The sequence was obtained from a woman in her 30s with COVID-19, enrolled during active disease. The sample was peripheral blood. CDR3 amino acids: CASSLDRRNTIYF. Here the CDR3 DNA reads TGTGCCAGCAGTCTCGACAGACGAAACACCATATATTTT.